This TCR beta chain was profiled in a study of T cells after yellow fever vaccination. With 5 bases removed from V and 7 bases from J, the gap between germline ends came to 15 bases. The CDR3 has 14 amino acids. Germline-derived CDR1 and CDR2 are SGHAT and FQNNGV. TCRdb redid the calling of the 5' RACE reads with MiXCR, one entry per CDR3 protein. This table holds approximately 300,000 distinct CDR3 sequences, around 10% found once. Only a few counts were recorded for this clonotype. The rearrangement joins TRBV11-2 to TRBJ2-1, with D possibly called TRBD1 or TRBD2 (5 bases each). The TCR was taken from a man younger than 35 who received the YFV17D yellow fever vaccine. This specimen was CD4+ T cells sorted from PBMCs, taken 45 days after the yellow fever booster vaccination. The CDR3 sequence is CASSPRRGFNEQFF. The CDR3 nucleotides are TGTGCCAGCAGCCCCCGACGGGGCTTTAATGAGCAGTTCTTC.